These 14 T cell receptor beta chains came from one sample sequenced in a study of early T cells in non-severe SARS-CoV-2 infection. TCRdb independently ran MiXCR on the 5' RACE reads; one entry per CDR3 protein. The sample has roughly 70,000 distinct CDR3 sequences; roughly an eighth are singletons. The sample comprised whole blood. The receptors derive from an adult who was a healthcare worker with PCR-confirmed SARS-CoV-2 infection or an uninfected control (not recorded which).

This clonotype was seen ten or more times. The chain links TRBV19 to TRBJ2-5; D could derive from TRBD1 or TRBD2 (5 bases each). V shed 10 bases and J shed 2 bases, with 17 bases lying between them. The CDR3 is 14 residues long. Germline lookup yields CDR1 LNHDA and CDR2 SQIVND (reference sequence). The CDR3 DNA reads TGTGCCACAGCGAATTTGGGGGAACAAGAGACCCAGTACTTC. The encoded protein is CATANLGEQETQYF.

This clonotype showed up just once. The CDR3 spells CASSLVSGQPQHF. In DNA, the CDR3 is TGTGCCAGCAGTTTAGTAAGCGGCCAGCCCCAGCATTTT. This chain uses TRBV27 with TRBJ1-5; no clear D gene. This CDR3 is built from 13 residues. Germline V CDR1 and CDR2: MNHEY, SMNVEV (reference sequence). Trimming pared 2 bases from V and 7 bases from J, leaving 9 bases between.

In this sample, this clonotype turned up many times. The V call is TRBV7-2, the J call TRBJ2-7; D gene uncertain. The V end lost 1 base, the J end lost 4 bases, and 5 bases lay between the germline ends. This CDR3 comprises 12 residues. In germline, CDR1 is SGHTA, CDR2 FQGNSA. The CDR3 loop is CASSLVMYEQYF. The CDR3 DNA follows: TGTGCCAGCAGCTTAGTTATGTACGAGCAGTACTTC.

This clonotype was counted at least ten times. This chain links TRBV5-5 with TRBJ1-1; D call uncertain. The CDR3 loop spans 14 amino acids. V was cut by 4 bases and J by 4 bases, with 14 bases left in between. CDR1 and CDR2 from the germline V gene are SGHKS and YYEKEE (reference sequence). CDR3 bases: TGTGCCAGCAGCAGTCTTCAGGAAGCCACTGAAGCTTTCTTT. Protein sequence: CASSSLQEATEAFF.

The chain couples TRBV27 to TRBJ1-2; 8 nucleotides line up with TRBD1. The CDR3 runs to 18 residues. Germline V lookup: CDR1 MNHEY, CDR2 SMNVEV (reference sequence). Trimming cost V 3 bases and J 5 bases; bases outside gene matches: 17. In nucleotides, the CDR3 is TGTGCCAGCAGTTTTGTAGGTGGACTGGGTACAGGGGGATATGGCTACACCTTC. The encoded protein is CASSFVGGLGTGGYGYTF.

This clonotype was seen ten or more times. This chain connects TRBV13 to TRBJ2-3, with 9 bases fitting TRBD2. Per the germline V gene, CDR1 is PRHDT and CDR2 is FYEKMQ (reference sequence). The CDR3 is 18 residues long. V lost 5 bases, J lost 0 bases, and 12 bases stayed unmatched. As DNA, the CDR3 is TGTGCCAGCAGCCCTCGGCGAGCGGGGGGCCCTAGCACAGATACGCAGTATTTT. It translates to CASSPRRAGGPSTDTQYF.

This clonotype showed up many times. The rearrangement links TRBV2 to TRBJ1-5; D might be TRBD1 (5 bases). The CDR3 length is 12 residues. CDR1 is SNHLY, CDR2 FYNNEI, per germline. V shed 11 bases and J shed 6 bases, with 14 bases lying between them. Here the CDR3 reads CAQGGLGQPQHF. In nucleotides, the CDR3 is TGTGCCCAGGGAGGGCTAGGTCAGCCCCAGCATTTT.

This clonotype was seen at least ten times. The chain links TRBV29-1 to TRBJ2-1; TRBD1 agrees at 8 bases. V trimming: 3 bases; J trimming: 4 bases; junction bases outside the gene matches: 5. The length of the CDR3 is 14 residues. Germline CDR1 and CDR2: SQVTM and ANQGSEA. CDR3 nucleotides: TGCAGCGTTGAGTGGGACAGGCAGTACAATGAGCAGTTCTTC. It translates to CSVEWDRQYNEQFF.

There are many counts of this clonotype. The chain links TRBV28 to TRBJ1-5, with a possible D match to TRBD1 (5 bases). The CDR3 consists of 13 residues. Trimming stripped 6 bases from V and 7 bases from J, with 13 bases between. CDR1 is MDHEN, CDR2 SYDVKM, per germline. The CDR3 DNA reads TGTGCCAGCAGCCCGGGGCTACACCAGCCCCAGCATTTT. It is translated as CASSPGLHQPQHF.

This clonotype appeared many times. The chain is built from TRBV7-9 and TRBJ2-1; tentatively, D is TRBD1 or TRBD2 (5 bases each). CDR1 and CDR2 from the germline V gene are SEHNR and FQNEAQ (reference sequence). CDR3 size: 15 residues. V shed 1 base and J shed 4 bases, with 11 bases lying between them. The CDR3 DNA reads TGTGCCAGCAGCTTAGGAGTGGGGGATTACAATGAGCAGTTCTTC. Encoded protein: CASSLGVGDYNEQFF.

Many counts were recorded for this clonotype. The V and J genes are TRBV29-1 and TRBJ2-3; D not certain. The CDR3 has 10 residues. With 6 bases removed from V and 7 bases from J, the gap between germline ends came to 8 bases. Germline CDR1 reads SQVTM; CDR2 reads ANQGSEA. The CDR3: CSVTGNTQYF. The CDR3 DNA reads as TGCAGCGTAACTGGAAATACGCAGTATTTT.

CDR3 residues: CASSQGLPVARHTGELFF. The CDR3 DNA is TGTGCCAGCAGCCAGGGCCTTCCCGTAGCCCGTCACACCGGGGAGCTGTTTTTT. The chain is built from TRBV6-2 or TRBV6-3 and TRBJ2-2; weak D call: TRBD1 (5 bases). Trimming pared 6 bases from V and 3 bases from J, leaving 23 bases between. The CDR3 loop spans 18 amino acids. Germline V CDR1 and CDR2: MNHEY, SVGEGT.

At least ten counts were recorded for this clonotype. The chain joins TRBV12-3 or TRBV12-4 to TRBJ2-5, with D perhaps TRBD1 or TRBD2 (5 bases each). CDR3 length equals 13 residues. V was trimmed by 5 bases and J by 5 bases, leaving 12 bases between them. The CDR3 region has the DNA TGTGCCAGCAGTGGGACCTACGGGGAGACCCAGTACTTC. Its protein product is CASSGTYGETQYF.

The V gene is TRBV28, the J gene TRBJ2-7, with 11 bases that match TRBD1. The CDR3 is made up of 14 amino acids. V was clipped by 9 bases and J by 2 bases; unmatched bases: 6. Germline V gene sequence: CDR1 MDHEN, CDR2 SYDVKM. The CDR3 DNA follows: TGTGCCAGTTCCGGACAGGGGGCGACCTACGAGCAGTACTTC. As protein: CASSGQGATYEQYF.